The T cell receptor beta chain under discussion was sequenced for a study of CD8+ T cells in alopecia areata. Overall study results and limits: Higher clonality and more expanded CD8+ clones appeared in lesional than normal scalp. Scalp sample data also include resident alphabeta T cells from normal skin.

With respect to this clone: Antigen: not known.

The sequencing template was cDNA reverse transcribed from extracted RNA. Clones were read by immunoSEQ multiplex PCR, and TCRdb kept only the in-frame ones, dropping some. Here the sample spans 180,000 or so clones, roughly 65% being singletons. The V gene's germline CDR1 is PRHDT and CDR2 FYEKMQ (reference sequence). Trimming shortened V by 1 base and J by 0 bases, and 7 bases separated the two germline ends. This CDR3 has 14 residues. Collected material from alopecia areata patients comprised lesional scalp punch biopsies and peripheral blood. Sequencing was performed on CD4+ T cells sorted from blood, taken at week 0. This receptor was taken from a human donor with alopecia areata. The chain is built from TRBV13 and TRBJ2-7; D ambiguous. Here the CDR3 DNA reads TGTGCCAGCAGCTTAGATCAGATCTCCTACGAGCAGTACTTC. This gives the protein CASSLDQISYEQYF.